This is a list of T cell receptor beta chains from one sample in a study of a mutant IDH1 vaccine in newly diagnosed glioma. These receptors have no known antigen. Profiling relied on immunoSEQ multiplex PCR, and the TCRdb table lists in-frame clones only, not all of them. The repertoire holds fewer than 25,000 clones, around 82% seen once, with around 2.8% in the top ten. Here the sequenced sample was PBMCs, taken from a glioma patient whose treatment included an IDH1 peptide vaccine. The receptors originated from a man in his forties or fifties with glioma. CDR3s include the opening cysteine and the closing phenylalanine or tryptophan. A D gene is named only where the DNA matches it firmly. Size is omitted from some rows. Given values are once, few, many or a class for expanded clones.

NA	TRBV19	NA	TRBJ1-3	13	CAVKGGSGNTIYF	TGTGCCGTAAAAGGGGGATCTGGAAACACCATATATTTT
NA	TRBV27	NA	TRBJ2-3	13	CASRVGASGTQYF	TGTGCCAGCAGGGTCGGCGCGTCGGGTACGCAGTATTTT
NA	TRBV14	TRBD2	TRBJ2-7	13	CASSPSGPYEQYF	TGTGCCAGCAGCCCTAGCGGACCCTACGAGCAGTACTTC
NA	TRBV4-2	NA	TRBJ2-5	15	CASSQDEAYQETQYF	TGTGCCAGCAGCCAAGACGAAGCTTACCAAGAGACCCAGTACTTC
NA	TRBV10-3	NA	TRBJ2-7	13	CAISEAGAYEQYF	TGTGCCATCAGTGAGGCGGGCGCCTACGAGCAGTACTTC
NA	TRBV6-1	NA	TRBJ2-2	16	CASSGGARRPLGELFF	TGTGCCAGCAGTGGGGGGGCCAGGCGGCCCCTCGGGGAGCTGTTTTTT
few	TRBV30	NA	TRBJ1-1	14	CAWSVDVLDTEAFF	TGTGCCTGGAGTGTAGACGTTCTGGACACTGAAGCTTTCTTT
NA	TRBV6-4	NA	TRBJ1-5	13	CASSDQMGKPQHF	TGTGCCAGCAGTGACCAGATGGGGAAGCCCCAGCATTTT
NA	TRBV19	NA	TRBJ1-1	13	CASQGGADTEAFF	TGTGCCAGCCAAGGGGGAGCGGACACTGAAGCTTTCTTT
NA	TRBV5-1	TRBD2	TRBJ2-3	15	CASSQTSGSADTQYF	TGCGCCAGCAGCCAGACTAGCGGGAGTGCAGATACGCAGTATTTT
NA	TRBV11-2	TRBD1	TRBJ2-2	17	CASNKWGQGALTGELFF	TGTGCCAGCAACAAATGGGGACAGGGGGCGCTCACCGGGGAGCTGTTTTTT
NA	TRBV19	NA	TRBJ1-1	12	CASRILDGQAFF	TGTGCCAGTAGGATACTGGACGGACAAGCTTTCTTT
once	TRBV7-2	NA	TRBJ2-7	13	CASSPRNPYEQYF	TGTGCCAGCAGCCCCCGAAACCCCTACGAGCAGTACTTC
once	TRBV19	NA	TRBJ2-3	15	CASSMRLVGTDTQYF	TGTGCCAGTAGTATGAGGCTAGTCGGTACAGATACGCAGTATTTT
NA	TRBV27	NA	TRBJ1-3	15	CASKPSVLSGNTIYF	TGTGCCAGCAAACCGAGTGTCCTCTCTGGAAACACCATATATTTT
NA	TRBV9	TRBD2	TRBJ2-1	15	CASSASGTPYNEQFF	TGTGCCAGCAGCGCTAGCGGGACTCCTTACAATGAGCAGTTCTTC
NA	TRBV25-1	NA	TRBJ2-7	16	CASSEYGGARSYEQYF	TGTGCCAGCAGTGAATATGGCGGGGCCCGCTCCTACGAGCAGTACTTC
NA	TRBV19	NA	TRBJ1-4	14	CASSIPQTNEKLFF	TGTGCCAGTAGTATTCCTCAGACTAATGAAAAACTGTTTTTT
few	TRBV14	NA	TRBJ1-1	12	CASSRVETEAFF	TGTGCCAGCAGCCGCGTAGAGACAGAAGCTTTCTTT
NA	TRBV25-1	NA	TRBJ2-7	13	CASSVAVGYEQYF	TGTGCCAGCAGTGTGGCGGTTGGCTACGAGCAGTACTTC
NA	TRBV15	NA	TRBJ1-2	14	CATSRDRGVGGYTF	TGTGCCACCAGCAGAGACAGGGGTGTGGGGGGCTACACCTTC
NA	TRBV5-4	NA	TRBJ2-5	12	CASSLALETQYF	TGTGCCAGCAGCTTGGCCCTGGAGACCCAGTACTTC
once	TRBV7-2	NA	TRBJ1-4	16	CASSPQKKQTNEKLFF	TGTGCCAGCAGCCCCCAGAAGAAGCAAACTAATGAAAAACTGTTTTTT
once	TRBV2	NA	TRBJ1-1	11	CASSVGTEAFF	TGTGCCAGCAGTGTCGGGACTGAAGCTTTCTTT
NA	TRBV6-1	TRBD2	TRBJ2-1	14	CASTLGLAGPEQFF	TGTGCCAGCACCCTGGGACTAGCGGGCCCTGAGCAGTTCTTC
few	TRBV5-1	NA	TRBJ2-3	12	CASSLDTDTQYF	TGCGCCAGCAGCTTGGACACAGATACGCAGTATTTT
few	TRBV7-6	TRBD1	TRBJ1-2	13	CASSRQGNYGYTF	TGTGCCAGCAGCCGACAGGGGAACTATGGCTACACCTTC
NA	TRBV6-5	NA	TRBJ2-7	13	CASSEGRMYEQYF	TGTGCCAGCAGCGAGGGAAGGATGTACGAGCAGTACTTC
few	TRBV14	NA	TRBJ1-3	14	CASSRWAPGNTIYF	TGTGCCAGCAGCCGGTGGGCCCCTGGAAACACCATATATTTT
NA	TRBV7-3	TRBD1	TRBJ2-7	15	CASSSSGTGSYEQYF	TGTGCCAGCAGCTCATCCGGGACAGGGAGCTACGAGCAGTACTTC
NA	TRBV5-1	NA	TRBJ2-3	15	CASSPQTANTDTQYF	TGCGCCAGCAGCCCCCAAACAGCGAACACAGATACGCAGTATTTT
once	TRBV5-1	NA	TRBJ2-7	15	CASSLGAGEGYEQYF	TGCGCCAGCAGCTTGGGTGCAGGGGAAGGCTACGAGCAGTACTTC
NA	TRBV5-1	NA	TRBJ1-1	13	CASSLGGGTEAFF	TGCGCCAGCAGCCTCGGGGGCGGCACTGAAGCTTTCTTT
NA	TRBV5-1	TRBD1	TRBJ2-1	14	CASRGQGPYNEQFF	TGCGCCAGCCGGGGACAGGGGCCCTACAATGAGCAGTTCTTC
NA	TRBV5-1	TRBD1	TRBJ2-2	16	CASSLAQTGGPGELFF	TGCGCCAGCAGCTTGGCACAAACAGGGGGCCCCGGGGAGCTGTTTTTT
NA	TRBV7-6	TRBD2	TRBJ2-7	15	CASSSLGLAANEQYF	TGTGCCAGCAGCTCCCTTGGGCTAGCGGCGAACGAGCAGTACTTC
NA	TRBV10-3	NA	TRBJ1-1	11	CAHRDNTEAFF	TGTGCCCACAGGGACAACACTGAAGCTTTCTTT
NA	TRBV12-5	NA	TRBJ1-5	12	CASGWDNQPQHF	TGTGCTAGTGGTTGGGACAATCAGCCCCAGCATTTT
NA	TRBV10-3	TRBD1	TRBJ1-3	14	CAISSGQGGNTIYF	TGTGCCATCAGCTCGGGACAGGGGGGAAACACCATATATTTT